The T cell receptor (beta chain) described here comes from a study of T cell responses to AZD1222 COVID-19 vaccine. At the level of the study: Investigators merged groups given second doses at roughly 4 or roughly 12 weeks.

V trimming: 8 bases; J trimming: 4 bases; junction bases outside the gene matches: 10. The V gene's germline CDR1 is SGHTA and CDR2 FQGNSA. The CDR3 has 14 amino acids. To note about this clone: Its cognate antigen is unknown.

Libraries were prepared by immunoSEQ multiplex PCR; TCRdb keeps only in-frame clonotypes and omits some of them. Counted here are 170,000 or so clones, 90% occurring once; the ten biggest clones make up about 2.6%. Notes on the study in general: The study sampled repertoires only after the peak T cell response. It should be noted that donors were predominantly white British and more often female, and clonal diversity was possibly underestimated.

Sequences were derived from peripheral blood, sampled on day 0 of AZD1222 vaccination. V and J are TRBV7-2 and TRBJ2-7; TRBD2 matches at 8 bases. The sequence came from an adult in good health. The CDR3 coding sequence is TGTGCCAGCCAAACTCGCGGGGGGCAGTACGAGCAGTACTTC. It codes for CASQTRGGQYEQYF.